The rows below give T cell receptor beta chains drawn from one sample of a study of T cell repertoires in cytomegalovirus infection. One entry per CDR3 protein, called by TCRdb with MiXCR from the reads. The sample holds around 450,000 distinct CDR3 sequences; over 9% are singletons and the top ten take 10%. Sequenced: PBMCs. The receptors come from a human donor in good health (CMV status not recorded). Some clones in this sample may be carry-over from other donors' samples. The CDR3 runs from the conserved cysteine through the conserved F or W. D genes are given only for firm matches. Only some rows state a clone size, as once, few, many or a class for expanded clones.

J gene,V gene,D gene,clone size,CDR3 protein,CDR3 DNA
TRBJ2-5,TRBV24-1,TRBD2,many,CATSDPSGLAGETQYF,TGTGCCACCAGTGATCCGTCCGGACTAGCGGGAGAGACCCAGTACTTC
TRBJ2-1,TRBV28,TRBD1,few,CASRLTGVPYNEQFF,TGTGCCAGCAGGCTGACAGGGGTTCCCTACAATGAGCAGTTCTTC
TRBJ2-2,TRBV14,.,many,CASSQEPPAHNTGELFF,TGTGCCAGCAGCCAAGAACCGCCAGCGCACAACACCGGGGAGCTGTTTTTT
TRBJ2-2,TRBV6-1,.,few,CASGRLGGTGELFF,TGTGCCAGCGGCAGGCTTGGTGGCACCGGGGAGCTGTTTTTT
TRBJ1-2,TRBV2,TRBD1,few,CAMTGAYGYTF,TGTGCCATGACAGGGGCCTATGGCTACACCTTC
TRBJ2-1,TRBV7-9,.,.,CASSLAGRIINEQFF,TGTGCCAGCAGCCTCGCAGGGCGGATCATCAATGAGCAGTTCTTC
TRBJ1-6,TRBV6-6,TRBD1,.,CASFRQGDSPLHF,TGTGCCAGCTTCCGACAGGGGGATTCACCCCTCCACTTT
TRBJ2-1,TRBV20-1,.,.,CSAPLQGSYNEQFF,TGCAGTGCTCCCCTCCAGGGCTCCTACAATGAGCAGTTCTTC
TRBJ1-5,TRBV6-6,.,many,CASRNGYTRDKMNQPQHF,TGTGCCAGCAGGAACGGCTATACCCGGGACAAGATGAATCAGCCCCAGCATTTT
TRBJ2-6,TRBV6-1,TRBD1,many,CASRVDRILSGANVLTF,TGTGCCAGCAGGGTGGACAGGATACTCTCTGGGGCCAACGTCCTGACTTTC
TRBJ1-1,TRBV28,TRBD1,many,CASSQRTGYTEAFF,TGTGCCAGCAGTCAACGGACAGGGTACACTGAAGCTTTCTTT
TRBJ2-7,TRBV12-3/TRBV12-4,.,many,CASTPSWGSYEQYF,TGTGCCAGCACCCCTAGCTGGGGCTCCTACGAGCAGTACTTC
TRBJ2-5,TRBV7-8,TRBD2,many,CASSRPTSGIEETQYF,TGTGCCAGCAGCCGACCTACTAGCGGGATTGAGGAGACCCAGTACTTC
TRBJ2-2,TRBV12-3/TRBV12-4,.,many,CASSYQGPAGELFF,TGTGCCAGCAGTTACCAAGGGCCGGCCGGGGAGCTGTTTTTT
TRBJ2-7,TRBV28,.,many,CASGDPDLNEQYF,TGTGCCAGCGGTGATCCCGACCTTAACGAGCAGTACTTC
TRBJ1-2,TRBV28,TRBD1,many,CASSVGQANYGYTF,TGTGCCAGCAGTGTTGGACAGGCGAACTATGGCTACACCTTC
TRBJ1-6,TRBV3-1,TRBD1,many,CASSQFAVGQGFSSPLHF,TGTGCCAGCAGCCAATTCGCCGTGGGACAGGGCTTTTCGTCACCCCTCCACTTT
TRBJ1-5,TRBV6-6,TRBD1,.,CASRPPGQGRANQPQHF,TGTGCCAGCAGACCCCCGGGACAGGGGCGTGCCAATCAGCCCCAGCATTTT
TRBJ2-3,TRBV7-8,.,many,CASSLAGDNTDTQYF,TGTGCCAGCAGCTTAGCGGGGGATAACACAGATACGCAGTATTTT
TRBJ2-5,TRBV29-1,.,.,CSVGVGTYQETQYF,TGCAGCGTTGGTGTTGGGACGTACCAAGAGACCCAGTACTTC
TRBJ1-1,TRBV5-4,.,many,CASSPPSAVGTEAFF,TGTGCCAGCAGCCCGCCTTCGGCCGTCGGCACTGAAGCTTTCTTT
TRBJ2-7,TRBV7-2,TRBD1,many,CASSRTGGARSYEQYF,TGTGCCAGCAGCCGGACAGGGGGCGCCAGGAGCTACGAGCAGTACTTC
TRBJ1-4,TRBV6-5,.,many,CASSPGGSNEKLFF,TGTGCCAGCAGCCCGGGAGGGTCTAATGAAAAACTGTTTTTT
TRBJ2-7,TRBV27,TRBD2,many,CASSPRLAGGLYEQYF,TGTGCCAGCAGTCCGAGACTAGCGGGGGGCCTATACGAGCAGTACTTC